This T cell receptor (beta chain) came from a study of shared T cell receptors in the human thymus. Method: immunoSEQ multiplex PCR; TCRdb's copy keeps in-frame clones and lacks some. The repertoire has hundreds of thousands of clones, approximately 90% of them found once; the top ten carry about 0.01%. Germline assignment: CDR1 MGHRA and CDR2 YSYEKL. This CDR3 has 14 residues. V was shortened by 0 bases and J by 2 bases, with 8 bases between the two germline ends. These data were likewise used in another study, on human thymus T cells. That source reports: The study used thymus tissue resected during corrective heart surgery. Thymic and blood repertoires showed apparently biased V and J gene usage. Thymic repertoires from unrelated individuals overlapped highly, related research reported.

The V gene is TRBV4-1, the J gene TRBJ2-7; TRBD2 might be the D (7 bases). The TCR originated in a boy less than two years old with a congenital heart defect. The sample was thymocytes. The CDR3: CASSQEGGAYEQYF. The CDR3 nucleotides are TGCGCCAGCAGCCAAGAAGGGGGGGCCTACGAGCAGTACTTC.